This T cell receptor beta chain was recovered during a study of regulatory T cells in long-lasting Graves disease. Whole-study findings and limits: With under 3,500 shared public clonotypes, persistent patients exceeded new patients, who shared about a thousand.

A note on this clonotype: What it binds is unknown.

Time point denoted: persistent/refractory GD, antithyroid drugs over 5 years with positive TRAb. The TCR library used RNA extracted from PBMCs. The CDR3 consists of 11 residues. Trimming removed 6 bases from V and 1 base from J, with 6 bases in between. From germline, CDR1 is DFQATT and CDR2 SNEGSKA (reference sequence). To make TCR beta libraries, researchers used iRepertoire HTBI primers and Arm-PCR of CDR3 regions. TCRdb re-called the multiplex PCR reads through MiXCR, storing one row per CDR3 protein. Counted here are hundreds of thousands of distinct CDR3 sequences, around a fifth occurring once; the ten biggest clones make up roughly 29%.

The chain joins TRBV20-1 to TRBJ2-5, with no clear D. This receptor was taken from a female donor with Graves disease. The specimen comprised peripheral blood mononuclear cells (PBMCs), sampled when the disease was refractory, from a patient treated with antithyroid drugs. CDR3: CSATSQETQYF. CDR3 DNA sequence: TGCAGTGCGACCTCCCAAGAGACCCAGTACTTC.